The 15 T cell receptor beta chains below were found in one sample sequenced in a study of response to subunit inactivated influenza vaccine. TCRdb independently ran MiXCR on the RT-PCR reads; one entry per CDR3 protein. The profile shows more than 500,000 distinct CDR3 sequences, about 11% of them singletons. The same data also contributed to another study, on T cells expressing NK-cell markers. That paper notes: With UMIs, 5'RACE template switching was used to make TCR beta cDNA.

The specimen was PBMCs from blood, collected on the day of vaccination. All receptors derive from a man in his fifties who received an inactivated influenza vaccine.

CDR3 loop: CASSLGQGAISYEQYF. DNA of the CDR3: TGTGCCAGCAGTTTAGGGCAGGGGGCAATCTCCTACGAGCAGTACTTC. The chain combines TRBV12-3 or TRBV12-4 with TRBJ2-7; 8 nucleotides match TRBD1. Trimming cost V 1 base and J 0 bases; bases outside gene matches: 5. CDR3 length equals 16 residues.

This clonotype was recorded a few times. The CDR3 is CASSLRTGQDGELFF. CDR3 bases: TGTGCCAGCAGTCTTCGGACAGGGCAGGACGGGGAGCTGTTTTTT. The rearrangement links TRBV28 to TRBJ2-2, with 8 nucleotides matching TRBD1. The CDR3 has 15 residues. The V segment lost 5 bases and the J segment 7 bases; nucleotides outside the gene matches: 9. Per germline, CDR1 MDHEN and CDR2 SYDVKM.

The rearrangement uses TRBV5-5 and TRBJ1-6; D may be TRBD1 (6 bases). Trimming removed 6 bases from V and 7 bases from J, with 17 bases in between. Germline assignment: CDR1 SGHKS and CDR2 YYEKEE (reference sequence). The CDR3 totals 15 residues. The CDR3 DNA reads TGTGCCAGCACCAAGTTGGAACAGGGAAATTCACCCCTCCACTTT. Its translation: CASTKLEQGNSPLHF. Complete variable domain (other parts from reference TRBV5-5 and TRBJ1-6): DAGVTQSPTHLIKTRGQQVTLRCSPISGHKSVSWYQQVLGQGPQFIFQYYEKEERGRGNFPDRFSARQFPNYSSELNVNALLLGDSALYLCASTKLEQGNSPLHFGNGTRLTVT.

The rearrangement joins TRBV12-3 or TRBV12-4 to TRBJ2-1; 8 bases line up with TRBD1. Trimming cost V 8 bases and J 3 bases; bases outside gene matches: 6. This CDR3 spans 14 amino acids. The CDR3 is CASQGRGLYNEQFF. In DNA form, the CDR3 reads TGTGCCAGCCAGGGCAGGGGGCTCTACAATGAGCAGTTCTTC.

This clonotype has only a few counts. The chain is built from TRBV5-4 and TRBJ2-2; D gene ambiguous. V lost 7 bases and J 9 bases, leaving 13 bases between the germline ends. Looked up from germline, CDR1 is SGHNT and CDR2 is YYREEE (reference sequence). CDR3 length equals 12 residues. The CDR3, as DNA: TGTGCCAGCCCTCGGACGCACTGGGAGCTGTTTTTT. Encoded protein: CASPRTHWELFF.

Turning to this clonotype: A much larger clone differs by one base, so this may be a read error. V is TRBV12-3 or TRBV12-4 and J is TRBJ2-1, with 9 nucleotides matching TRBD1. There are 15 residues in the CDR3. The CDR3 region is CASSTQGASYNAQFF. The CDR3 DNA follows: TGTGCCAGCAGTACACAGGGGGCGAGTTACAATGCGCAGTTCTTC.

The chain employs TRBV7-9 and TRBJ2-2, with 14 bases matching TRBD2. Germline V gene sequence: CDR1 SEHNR, CDR2 FQNEAQ (reference sequence). This CDR3 is built from 16 residues. Trimming took 6 bases from V and 4 from J; bases not matched to a gene: 4. The CDR3 is CASRPGTSGSTGELFF. The CDR3 nucleotides read TGTGCCAGCAGGCCAGGGACTAGCGGGAGCACCGGGGAGCTGTTTTTT. Filled out from reference TRBV7-9 and TRBJ2-2, the complete variable domain reads DTGVSQNPRHKITKRGQNVTFRCDPISEHNRLYWYRQTLGQGPEFLTYFQNEAQLEKSRLLSDRFSAERPKGSFSTLEIQRTEQGDSAMYLCASRPGTSGSTGELFFGEGSRLTVL.

A few counts support this clonotype. This chain connects TRBV4-3 to TRBJ2-1; possible D gene TRBD2, 6 bases. Germline-derived CDR1 and CDR2 are LGHNA and YSLEER. This CDR3 is built from 15 residues. The germline V and J ends were trimmed by 0 bases and 11 bases, with 17 bases remaining between them. CDR3 coding DNA: TGCGCCAGCAGCCAAGATAGGCGGGGACTGGATCAGCAGTTCTTC. Translating gives CASSQDRRGLDQQFF.

The chain combines TRBV4-3 with TRBJ2-1; D call uncertain. The CDR3 is 14 amino acids. The germline V gene encodes CDR1 LGHNA and CDR2 YSLEER. Trimming cost V 1 base and J 9 bases, with 13 bases left between them. CDR3 loop: CASSQVVLWGEQFF. Here the CDR3 DNA reads TGCGCCAGCAGCCAAGTTGTGTTATGGGGTGAGCAGTTCTTC.

This clonotype was seen a few times. The J gene is TRBJ2-2, the V gene TRBV2, with TRBD2 identical over 10 bases. Germline V gives CDR1 SNHLY, CDR2 FYNNEI. V lost 1 base to trimming and J lost 3 bases; unmatched junction nucleotides: 5. This CDR3 is built from 17 residues. The CDR3 sequence is CASSEGAGGPYTGELFF. CDR3 nucleotide sequence: TGTGCCAGCAGTGAAGGAGCGGGAGGGCCTTACACCGGGGAGCTGTTTTTT.

V and J are TRBV6-1 and TRBJ2-4, with 8 bases lining up with TRBD2. J lost 0 bases, V lost 6 bases, and 4 bases had no gene match. CDR1 MNHNS and CDR2 SASEGT come from the germline V gene. The CDR3 has 15 amino acids. In nucleotides, the CDR3 is TGTGCCAGCAGAAGTAGCGGGGAAGCCAAAAACATTCAGTACTTC. As protein: CASRSSGEAKNIQYF.

This clonotype was detected many times. The chain uses TRBV28 and TRBJ1-2, with TRBD1 identical over 9 bases. Per germline, CDR1 MDHEN and CDR2 SYDVKM. CDR3 length equals 14 residues. V shed 10 bases and J 1 base; nucleotides not matched to a gene: 7. The CDR3 DNA is TGTGCCACGGGACAGGGATATAATAACTATGGCTACACCTTC. This sequence encodes CATGQGYNNYGYTF.

The rearrangement joins TRBV7-2 to TRBJ2-7; 8 bases map to TRBD1. V shed 5 bases, J shed 6 bases, and the junction held 6 bases outside the gene matches. The germline CDR1 and CDR2 sequences are SGHTA and FQGNSA. CDR3 length: 13 amino acids. The CDR3 region is CASSPRTGTEQYF. DNA of the CDR3: TGTGCCAGCAGCCCCCGGACAGGGACCGAGCAGTACTTC.

This clonotype came up once. This chain joins TRBV18 and TRBJ2-3, with 7 bases that match TRBD2. The CDR3 consists of 16 residues. V shed 4 bases and J 2 bases; nucleotides not matched to a gene: 9. The germline gives CDR1 KGHSH, CDR2 LQKENI. CDR3 in amino acids: CASSRNSGLYTDTQYF. CDR3 in DNA: TGTGCCAGCTCACGGAATAGCGGGTTGTACACAGATACGCAGTATTTT.

The chain uses TRBV7-3 and TRBJ1-1; D is unresolved. The V gene's germline CDR1 is SGHTA and CDR2 FQGTGA. CDR3 length: 13 amino acids. V was pared by 3 bases and J by 2 bases, with 7 bases between. CDR3 in DNA: TGTGCCAGCAGCTTGTACGTAAACACTGAAGCTTTCTTT. Its protein is CASSLYVNTEAFF.